The next 16 T cell receptor beta chains were all read from a single sample in a study of T cells in Graves' hyperthyroidism and ophthalmopathy. TCR beta CDR3 region amplification was performed from RNA transcripts. Initially, a first-round RT-PCR of the TCR CDR3 employed the HTBI primer set. Via MiXCR, TCRdb re-called the multiplex PCR reads, giving one row per CDR3 protein. The sample contains approximately 410,000 distinct CDR3 sequences, about 13% of which appear only once. The sample comprised blood. Receptors originate from a woman aged 18-29 years with Graves' hyperthyroidism.

Worth noting for this clonotype: A clone one base away is much larger, so this may be a read error. The rearrangement links TRBV15 to TRBJ1-5; TRBD1 aligns across 10 bases. The J segment lost 5 bases and the V segment lost 5 bases, leaving 6 bases of the junction unmatched. This CDR3 spans 15 amino acids. Germline-derived CDR1 and CDR2 are LNHNV and YYDKDF (reference sequence). In nucleotides, the CDR3 is TGTGCCACCAGCGTTGGGACAGGGGACGATCAGCCCCAGCATTTT. Translation: CATSVGTGDDQPQHF.

Turning to this clonotype: This may come from a read error, since a much larger clone is one base off. The chain couples TRBV6-2 or TRBV6-3 to TRBJ1-5; possibly TRBD1 for D (5 bases). This CDR3 region has 17 residues. Germline values: CDR1 MNHEY, CDR2 SVGEGT. Trimming took 0 bases from V and 7 from J, leaving 19 bases between them. In DNA form, the CDR3 reads TGTGCCAGCAGTTACTCGACGCTTCATGGGGCCCGGCAGCCCCAGCATTTT. It yields the protein CASSYSTLHGARQPQHF.

This clonotype was seen more than once but under ten times. The chain has TRBV12-5 and TRBJ2-7; a possible D gene is TRBD1 (5 bases). The CDR3 has 14 residues. The V gene lost 5 bases and the J gene lost 2 bases, with 13 bases spanning the gap. From germline, CDR1 is LGHNT and CDR2 FRNRAP. The CDR3 is CASGPASGPYEQYF. DNA for the CDR3: TGTGCTAGTGGTCCAGCCTCAGGGCCCTACGAGCAGTACTTC.

The chain carries TRBV7-9 and TRBJ2-1; 7 positions agree with TRBD2. CDR1 and CDR2 from the germline V gene are SEHNR and FQNEAQ (reference sequence). The CDR3 extends over 15 amino acids. With 3 bases clipped from V and 5 bases from J, the junction kept 7 bases outside the gene matches. The CDR3: CASSFPGLYNNEQFF. The CDR3 region has the DNA TGTGCCAGCAGCTTTCCGGGACTATATAACAATGAGCAGTTCTTC.

The genes are TRBV15 and TRBJ2-7; 11 nucleotides match TRBD2. Germline assignment: CDR1 LNHNV and CDR2 YYDKDF (reference sequence). After removal of 0 bases from V and 2 bases from J, the junction contained 6 bases not matched to a gene. The CDR3 length is 17 residues. CDR3 coding DNA: TGTGCCACCAGCAGAGATAGAACTAGCGGGAGCCCCTACGAGCAGTACTTC. Its protein is CATSRDRTSGSPYEQYF.

This clonotype showed up many times. The rearrangement joins TRBV2 to TRBJ2-1; D remains unclear. V was pared by 4 bases and J by 8 bases, with 12 bases between. This CDR3 is 13 amino acids long. CDR1 is SNHLY and CDR2 is FYNNEI in the germline V gene. CDR3 loop: CASSGQVGDEQFF. In DNA, the CDR3 is TGTGCCAGCAGTGGTCAGGTTGGAGATGAGCAGTTCTTC. The complete variable domain, with remaining parts taken from reference TRBV2 and TRBJ2-1, reads EPEVTQTPSHQVTQMGQEVILRCVPISNHLYFYWYRQILGQKVEFLVSFYNNEISEKSEIFDDQFSVERPDGSNFTLKIRSTKLEDSAMYFCASSGQVGDEQFFGPGTRLTVL.

V usage is TRBV19 and J usage is TRBJ1-5, with 12 bases matching TRBD1. Trimming at V came to 5 bases and at J to 4 bases, leaving 6 bases not matched to a gene. Per the germline V gene, CDR1 is LNHDA and CDR2 is SQIVND (reference sequence). The CDR3 consists of 16 residues. The CDR3: CASSRGQGARNQPQHF. CDR3 nucleotides: TGTGCCAGTAGTCGGGGACAGGGGGCGCGTAATCAGCCCCAGCATTTT.

This clonotype has at least ten counts. This sequence joins TRBV28 and TRBJ1-2; D gene uncertain. The V end was cut by 1 base, the J end by 0 bases, with 12 bases between. Germline V lookup: CDR1 MDHEN, CDR2 SYDVKM. This CDR3 region has 16 residues. The CDR3 protein is CASSLFMEVANYGYTF. The CDR3 coding sequence is TGTGCCAGCAGTTTATTTATGGAGGTGGCTAACTATGGCTACACCTTC.

The chain carries TRBV5-5 and TRBJ2-4, with D possibly called TRBD1 or TRBD2 (5 bases each). This CDR3 is built from 13 residues. Deletions cut 2 bases from V and 9 bases from J, with 12 bases between. Germline loops: CDR1 SGHKS, CDR2 YYEKEE (reference sequence). CDR3 coding DNA: TGTGCCAGCAGCTTAAGTGAGGGGATCATTCAGTACTTC. It specifies CASSLSEGIIQYF.

This clonotype has a count of ten or more. The CDR3 DNA sequence: TGCAGTGCTAGTCAGTTGGGGATCGCCTACGAGCAGTACTTC. The encoded protein is CSASQLGIAYEQYF. The chain has TRBV20-1 and TRBJ2-7; D remains unclear. Trimming stripped 3 bases from V and 2 bases from J, with 14 bases between. The germline gives CDR1 DFQATT, CDR2 SNEGSKA (reference sequence). CDR3 length equals 14 residues.

This sequence joins TRBV11-2 and TRBJ2-5; 8 bases line up with TRBD2. Per the germline V gene, CDR1 is SGHAT and CDR2 is FQNNGV. This CDR3 comprises 15 residues. J gave up 1 base and V 3 bases, and 4 bases lay outside the gene matches. The CDR3 reads CASSLVAGTQETQYF. CDR3 bases: TGTGCCAGCAGCTTGGTAGCGGGAACCCAAGAGACCCAGTACTTC.

This clonotype showed up many times. The rearrangement links TRBV28 to TRBJ1-2, with D possibly matching TRBD1 (5 bases). The CDR3 runs 14 residues. Trimming shortened V by 3 bases and J by 7 bases, and 15 bases separated the two germline ends. Germline lookup yields CDR1 MDHEN and CDR2 SYDVKM. DNA for the CDR3: TGTGCCAGCAGTTTCAGCAGGGACCAATTTGGCTACACCTTC. Translated, it gives CASSFSRDQFGYTF.

This clonotype was found many times. The chain couples TRBV10-3 to TRBJ1-1, with a tentative D call TRBD1 (6 bases). The CDR3 covers 11 residues. Per the germline V gene, CDR1 is ENHRY and CDR2 is SYGVKD. V lost 10 bases and J lost 8, with 14 bases in between. Here the CDR3 DNA reads TGTGCCACAGGCGGGGGCGCGGAAGCTTTCTTT. It yields the protein CATGGGAEAFF.

The sample holds many counts of this clonotype. V and J are TRBV7-2 and TRBJ2-5; 11 nucleotides line up with TRBD1. Looked up from germline, CDR1 is SGHTA and CDR2 is FQGNSA. J was trimmed by 5 bases and V by 3 bases; bases with no gene match: 2. The CDR3 is made up of 14 amino acids. The CDR3 DNA reads as TGTGCCAGCAGCTTGGACAGGGGGCGGGAGACCCAGTACTTC. The encoded protein is CASSLDRGRETQYF.

J is TRBJ1-2 and V is TRBV9; a weak D match, TRBD1 (5 bases). Trimming removed 3 bases from V and 8 bases from J, with 17 bases in between. Germline CDR1 SGDLS, CDR2 YYNGEE. This CDR3 spans 14 amino acids. The CDR3 spells CASSAGFQGQGYTF. CDR3 sequence (DNA): TGTGCCAGCAGCGCGGGGTTTCAGGGTCAAGGCTACACCTTC.

The table lists this clonotype with many counts. The chain combines TRBV5-1 with TRBJ2-1, with TRBD2 identical over 12 bases. The CDR3 is 16 amino acids. The V segment lost 4 bases and the J segment 9 bases; nucleotides outside the gene matches: 11. Germline lookup yields CDR1 SGHRS and CDR2 YFSETQ. The CDR3, as DNA: TGCGCCAGCAGCGCGACTAGCGGGAGAAGTTGGGGTGAGCAGTTCTTC. Translating gives CASSATSGRSWGEQFF.